One and the same sample provided the 10 T cell receptor beta chains below, sequenced in a study of T cells in Graves' hyperthyroidism and ophthalmopathy. Amplification yielded TCR beta CDR3 regions, with RNA transcripts as the source. HTBI primers drove first-round RT-PCR of the TCR CDR3. TCRdb fed the multiplex PCR reads into MiXCR, producing one record per CDR3 protein. The table has about 200,000 distinct CDR3 sequences, approximately 16% seen once. Source material: blood. These receptors were collected from a man in his forties with Graves' hyperthyroidism.

This clonotype was seen a handful of times. The chain employs TRBV28 and TRBJ1-2, with D tentatively TRBD1 (6 bases). V was clipped by 2 bases and J by 3 bases, with 13 bases between them. Germline-derived CDR1 and CDR2 are MDHEN and SYDVKM. This CDR3 is 15 amino acids long. The CDR3 DNA sequence: TGTGCCAGCAGTTTAGGGGGCAGCGGGCACTATGGCTACACCTTC. Its protein product is CASSLGGSGHYGYTF.

This clonotype was seen ten or more times. This chain uses TRBV20-1 with TRBJ2-7; 12 nucleotides line up with TRBD2. Germline V gives CDR1 DFQATT, CDR2 SNEGSKA (reference sequence). The CDR3 runs to 14 residues. The trim removed 4 bases at V and 7 bases at J, leaving 8 bases unmatched. This CDR3 is CSAISSGGAGEQYF. The CDR3 DNA is TGCAGTGCTATATCTAGCGGGGGGGCGGGTGAGCAGTACTTC.

The V and J genes are TRBV20-1 and TRBJ2-1, with D hard to call. The CDR3 totals 13 residues. With 6 bases removed from V and 10 bases from J, the gap between germline ends came to 19 bases. Germline-derived CDR1 and CDR2 are DFQATT and SNEGSKA (reference sequence). The CDR3 spells CSALVPRSGEQFF. The CDR3 DNA reads as TGCAGTGCCCTTGTTCCCCGGTCCGGGGAGCAGTTCTTC.

The CDR3, as DNA: TGTGCCAGCAGTGAAGTCAGGGATCCCTATGGCTACACCTTC. Translated, it gives CASSEVRDPYGYTF. The V gene is TRBV6-1, the J gene TRBJ1-2; tentative D call: TRBD1 (5 bases). The germline V gene has CDR1 MNHNS and CDR2 SASEGT. The CDR3 spans 14 residues. The V end lost 1 base, the J end lost 4 bases, and 10 bases lay between the germline ends.

This clonotype was seen repeatedly, ten times or more. J is TRBJ1-4 and V is TRBV28; no firm D call. The CDR3 covers 12 residues. Germline CDR1 MDHEN, CDR2 SYDVKM. Trimming shortened V by 3 bases and J by 5 bases, and 4 bases separated the two germline ends. CDR3 region: CASSLGNEKLFF. The CDR3 DNA sequence: TGTGCCAGCAGTTTGGGAAATGAAAAACTGTTTTTT.

This clonotype was observed at least ten times. This rearrangement joins TRBV7-2 to TRBJ2-5; 14 bases fit TRBD2. The germline CDR1 and CDR2 sequences are SGHTA and FQGNSA. This CDR3 region has 20 residues. Trimming removed 5 bases from V and 1 base from J; junction bases left unmatched: 15. CDR3 loop: CASSPTGTSGGRLIQETQYF. The CDR3 bases are TGTGCCAGCAGCCCTACTGGGACTAGCGGGGGCCGACTCATCCAAGAGACCCAGTACTTC.

Details on this clonotype: A single base separates this from a much larger clone, so it may be a read error. The chain uses TRBV19 and TRBJ1-1; TRBD1 matches at 8 bases. V was clipped by 5 bases and J by 4 bases; unmatched bases: 6. The CDR3 runs to 14 residues. Germline CDR1 and CDR2: LNHDA and SQIVND (reference sequence). The CDR3 DNA reads TGTGCCAGTAGTTCATACAGGGGGGCCACTGAAGCTTTCTTT. Residues: CASSSYRGATEAFF.

This clonotype was recorded many times. The chain uses TRBV7-8 and TRBJ2-3; 8 nucleotides align to TRBD1. This CDR3 has 16 amino acids. The ends lost 1 base at V and 1 base at J; junction bases unmatched: 4. The germline V gene encodes CDR1 SGHVS and CDR2 FQNEAQ. CDR3 bases: TGTGCCAGCAGCTTAGGGGCGGACAGGGGCACAGATACGCAGTATTTT. Protein product: CASSLGADRGTDTQYF.

This clonotype has more than one count but fewer than ten. The genes are TRBV6-4 and TRBJ1-5; the D is unclear. There are 15 residues in the CDR3. V was pared by 6 bases and J by 1 base, with 13 bases between. Germline loops: CDR1 MRHNA, CDR2 SNTAGT. The CDR3 sequence: CASSDQPGSNQPQHF. The CDR3 DNA sequence: TGTGCCAGCAGCGATCAACCGGGGAGCAATCAGCCCCAGCATTTT.

Ten or more counts support this clonotype. V usage is TRBV5-1 and J usage is TRBJ2-3; D unclear. CDR3 length: 16 residues. Germline CDR1 and CDR2: SGHRS and YFSETQ. V lost 2 bases, J lost 0 bases, and 13 bases lay in between. CDR3 residues: CASSLTYGPSTDTQYF. CDR3 DNA sequence: TGCGCCAGCAGCTTAACGTATGGTCCGAGCACAGATACGCAGTATTTT.